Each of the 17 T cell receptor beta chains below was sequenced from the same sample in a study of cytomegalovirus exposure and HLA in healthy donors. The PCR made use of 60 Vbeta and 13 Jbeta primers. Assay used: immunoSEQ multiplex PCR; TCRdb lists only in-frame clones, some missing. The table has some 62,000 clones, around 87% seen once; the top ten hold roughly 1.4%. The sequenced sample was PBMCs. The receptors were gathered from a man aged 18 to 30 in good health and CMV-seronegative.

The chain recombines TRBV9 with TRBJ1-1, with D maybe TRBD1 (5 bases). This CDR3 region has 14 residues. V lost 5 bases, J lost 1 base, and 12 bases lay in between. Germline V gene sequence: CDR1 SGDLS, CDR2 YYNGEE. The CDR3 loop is CASSDSSRNTEAFF. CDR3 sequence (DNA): TGTGCCAGCAGTGACAGTTCGAGGAACACTGAAGCTTTCTTT.

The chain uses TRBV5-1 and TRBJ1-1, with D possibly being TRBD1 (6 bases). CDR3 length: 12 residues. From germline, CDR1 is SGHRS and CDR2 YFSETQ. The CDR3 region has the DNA TGCGCTAGCCAAGAGGGGGACACTGAAGCTTTCTTT. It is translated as CASQEGDTEAFF.

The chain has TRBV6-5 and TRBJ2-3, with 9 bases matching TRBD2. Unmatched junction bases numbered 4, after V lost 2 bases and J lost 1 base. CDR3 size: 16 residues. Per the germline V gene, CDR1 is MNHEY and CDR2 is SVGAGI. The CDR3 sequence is CASSYQRGAGTDTQYF. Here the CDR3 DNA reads TGTGCCAGCAGTTACCAGCGGGGGGCTGGCACAGATACGCAGTATTTT.

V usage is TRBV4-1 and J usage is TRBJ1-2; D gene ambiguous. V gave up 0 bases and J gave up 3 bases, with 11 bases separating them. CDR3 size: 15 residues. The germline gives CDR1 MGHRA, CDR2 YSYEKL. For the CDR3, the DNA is TGCGCCAGCAGCCAAGAAGGCAGTCAGGACTATGGCTACACCTTC. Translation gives CASSQEGSQDYGYTF.

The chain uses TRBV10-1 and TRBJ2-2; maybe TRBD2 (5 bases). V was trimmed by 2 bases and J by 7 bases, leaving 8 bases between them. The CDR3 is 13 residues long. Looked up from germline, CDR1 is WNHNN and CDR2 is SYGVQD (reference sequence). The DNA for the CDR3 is TGCGCCAGCAGTGAGACGAGGGACGGGGAGCTGTTTTTT. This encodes CASSETRDGELFF.

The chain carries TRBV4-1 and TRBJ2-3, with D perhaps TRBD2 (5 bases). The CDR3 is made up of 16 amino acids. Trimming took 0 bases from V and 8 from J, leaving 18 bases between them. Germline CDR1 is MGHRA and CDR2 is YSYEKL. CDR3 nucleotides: TGCGCCAGCAGCCAAGATAGGGCCTCCCTCGCGGGTACGCAGTATTTT. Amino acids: CASSQDRASLAGTQYF.

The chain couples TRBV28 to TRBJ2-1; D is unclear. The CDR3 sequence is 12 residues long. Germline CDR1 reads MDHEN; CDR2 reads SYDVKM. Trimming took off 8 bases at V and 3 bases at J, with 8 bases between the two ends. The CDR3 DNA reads TGTGCCAGCCACCGCTACTACAATGAGCAGTTCTTC. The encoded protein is CASHRYYNEQFF.

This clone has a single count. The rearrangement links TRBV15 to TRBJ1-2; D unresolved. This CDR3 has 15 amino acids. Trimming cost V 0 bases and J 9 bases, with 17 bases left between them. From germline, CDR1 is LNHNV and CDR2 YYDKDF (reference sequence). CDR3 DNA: TGTGCCACCAGCAGAGATCCTGCCAGGCTGCAAAGCTACACCTTC. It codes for CATSRDPARLQSYTF.

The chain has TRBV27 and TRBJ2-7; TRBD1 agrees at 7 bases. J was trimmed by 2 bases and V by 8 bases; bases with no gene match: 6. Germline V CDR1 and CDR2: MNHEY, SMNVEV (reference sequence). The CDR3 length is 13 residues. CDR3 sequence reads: CASLGTGAYEQYF. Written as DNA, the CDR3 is TGTGCCAGCCTTGGAACAGGGGCCTACGAGCAGTACTTC.

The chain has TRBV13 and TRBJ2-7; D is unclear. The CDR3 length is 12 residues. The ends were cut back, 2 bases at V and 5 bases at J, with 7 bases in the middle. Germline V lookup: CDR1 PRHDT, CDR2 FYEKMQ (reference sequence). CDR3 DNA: TGTGCCAGCAGCTTAACGGGTAACGAGCAGTACTTC. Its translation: CASSLTGNEQYF. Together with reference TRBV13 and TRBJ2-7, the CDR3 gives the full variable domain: AAGVIQSPRHLIKEKRETATLKCYPIPRHDTVYWYQQGPGQDPQFLISFYEKMQSDKGSIPDRFSAQQFSDYHSELNMSSLELGDSALYFCASSLTGNEQYFGPGTRLTVT.

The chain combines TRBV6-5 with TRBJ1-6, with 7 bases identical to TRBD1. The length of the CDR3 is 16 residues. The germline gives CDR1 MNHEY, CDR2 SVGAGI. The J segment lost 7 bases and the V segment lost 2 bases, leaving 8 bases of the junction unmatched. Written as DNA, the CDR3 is TGTGCCAGCAGTTACGAACGACAGGGTTACAATTCACCCCTCCACTTT. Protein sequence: CASSYERQGYNSPLHF.

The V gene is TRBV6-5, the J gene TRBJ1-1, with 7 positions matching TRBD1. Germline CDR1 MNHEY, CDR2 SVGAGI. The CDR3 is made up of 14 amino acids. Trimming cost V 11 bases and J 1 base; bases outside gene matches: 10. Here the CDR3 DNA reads TGTGCCTCAACCGACAGGGTAGGGAACACTGAAGCTTTCTTT. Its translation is CASTDRVGNTEAFF.

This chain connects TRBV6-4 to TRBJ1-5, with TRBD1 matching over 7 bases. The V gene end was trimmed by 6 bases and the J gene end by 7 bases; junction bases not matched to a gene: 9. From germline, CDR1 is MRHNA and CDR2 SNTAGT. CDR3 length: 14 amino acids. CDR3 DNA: TGTGCCAGCAGCCCGACAGGGATCGGGCAGCCCCAGCATTTT. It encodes CASSPTGIGQPQHF.

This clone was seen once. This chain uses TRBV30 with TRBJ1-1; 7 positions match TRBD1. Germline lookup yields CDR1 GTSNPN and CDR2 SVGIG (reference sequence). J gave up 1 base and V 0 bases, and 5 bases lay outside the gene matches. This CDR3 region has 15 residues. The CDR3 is CAWSVPRQGNTEAFF. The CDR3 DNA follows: TGTGCCTGGAGTGTACCCAGACAGGGGAACACTGAAGCTTTCTTT. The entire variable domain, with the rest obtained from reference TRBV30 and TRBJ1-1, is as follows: SQTIHQWPATLVQPVGSPLSLECTVEGTSNPNLYWYRQAAGRGLQLLFYSVGIGQISSEVPQNLSASRPQDRQFILSSKKLLLSDSGFYLCAWSVPRQGNTEAFFGQGTRLTVV.

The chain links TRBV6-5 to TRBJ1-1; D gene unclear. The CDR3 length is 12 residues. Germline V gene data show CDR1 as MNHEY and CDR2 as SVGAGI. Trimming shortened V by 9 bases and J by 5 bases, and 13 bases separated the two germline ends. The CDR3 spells CASIYRGTEAFF. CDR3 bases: TGTGCCAGTATCTACAGAGGGACTGAAGCTTTCTTT.

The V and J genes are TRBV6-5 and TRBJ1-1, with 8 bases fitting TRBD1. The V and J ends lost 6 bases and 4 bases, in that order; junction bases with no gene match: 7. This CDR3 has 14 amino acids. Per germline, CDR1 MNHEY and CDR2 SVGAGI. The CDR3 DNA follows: TGTGCCAGCAGCCTCGGACAGGGCGGCACTGAAGCTTTCTTT. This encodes CASSLGQGGTEAFF.

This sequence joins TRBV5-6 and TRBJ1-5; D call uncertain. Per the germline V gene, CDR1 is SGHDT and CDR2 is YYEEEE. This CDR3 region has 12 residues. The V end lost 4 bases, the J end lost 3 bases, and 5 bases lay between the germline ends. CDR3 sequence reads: CASSLFNQPQHF. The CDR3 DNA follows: TGTGCCAGCAGCCTCTTCAATCAGCCCCAGCATTTT. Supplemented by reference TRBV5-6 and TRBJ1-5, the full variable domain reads DAGVTQSPTHLIKTRGQQVTLRCSPKSGHDTVSWYQQALGQGPQFIFQYYEEEERQRGNFPDRFSGHQFPNYSSELNVNALLLGDSALYLCASSLFNQPQHFGDGTRLSIL.